Each of the 25 T cell receptor beta chains below was sequenced from the same sample in a study of blood T cell repertoires in COVID-19. TCRdb's copy holds only in-frame clones and misses some; the assay was immunoSEQ multiplex PCR. The sample lists around 150,000 clones; around 87% were seen once. The sample was peripheral blood. These receptors were obtained from a woman aged 55-75 years with active or convalescent COVID-19.

For the CDR3, the DNA is TGTGCCAGCAGCTATATAGCGGCAGGGGGCAATGAGCAGTTCTTC. Amino acid sequence: CASSYIAAGGNEQFF. V is TRBV7-9 and J is TRBJ2-1; weak D call: TRBD1 (7 bases). Per the germline V gene, CDR1 is SEHNR and CDR2 is FQNEAQ (reference sequence). The CDR3 length is 15 residues. Trimming took 4 bases from V and 6 from J, leaving 16 bases between them.

This chain uses TRBV18 with TRBJ1-1; weak D call: TRBD1 (6 bases). The germline V and J ends were trimmed by 8 bases and 3 bases, with 16 bases remaining between them. CDR1 and CDR2 (germline): KGHSH, LQKENI. The CDR3 length is 14 residues. The CDR3 reads CASHKGQGHTEAFF. The CDR3 DNA sequence: TGTGCCAGCCACAAGGGGCAGGGGCACACTGAAGCTTTCTTT.

The chain is built from TRBV19 and TRBJ2-1, with D perhaps TRBD2 (7 bases). Trimming shortened V by 3 bases and J by 5 bases, and 17 bases separated the two germline ends. Germline V CDR1 and CDR2: LNHDA, SQIVND (reference sequence). The CDR3 contains 16 residues. The CDR3 DNA sequence: TGTGCCAGTAGTATCCTCGGGGGGCGATCGAACAATGAGCAGTTCTTC. Protein sequence: CASSILGGRSNNEQFF.

The chain couples TRBV9 to TRBJ1-1; D is unclear. The CDR3 is 14 residues long. V lost 0 bases and J lost 9, with 15 bases in between. Germline loops: CDR1 SGDLS, CDR2 YYNGEE. The CDR3: CASSVEEGGPQAFF. CDR3 DNA sequence: TGTGCCAGCAGCGTAGAGGAGGGTGGTCCTCAAGCTTTCTTT.

This chain joins TRBV7-9 and TRBJ1-1, with TRBD1 matching 9 bases. The CDR3 sequence is 15 residues long. The germline V gene encodes CDR1 SEHNR and CDR2 FQNEAQ (reference sequence). V shed 4 bases and J 4 bases; nucleotides not matched to a gene: 7. CDR3 bases: TGTGCCAGCAGCTCAAACAGGGGGCAAGGCACTGAAGCTTTCTTT. Its translation: CASSSNRGQGTEAFF.

This clone appeared a single time. The V and J genes are TRBV5-1 and TRBJ2-2, with TRBD1 identical over 7 bases. This CDR3 contains 14 residues. The V gene end was trimmed by 9 bases and the J gene end by 1 base; junction bases not matched to a gene: 6. Germline values: CDR1 SGHRS, CDR2 YFSETQ. The CDR3 coding sequence is TGCGCCACCAACCGGGACAGGAACACCGGGGAGCTGTTTTTT. The encoded protein is CATNRDRNTGELFF. Combining the CDR3 with reference TRBV5-1 and TRBJ2-2 gives the whole variable domain KAGVTQTPRYLIKTRGQQVTLSCSPISGHRSVSWYQQTPGQGLQFLFEYFSETQRNKGNFPGRFSGRQFSNSRSEMNVSTLELGDSALYLCATNRDRNTGELFFGEGSRLTVL.

This chain uses TRBV2 with TRBJ2-2; 7 bases are a match to TRBD2. The germline gives CDR1 SNHLY, CDR2 FYNNEI. The V gene end was trimmed by 3 bases and the J gene end by 6 bases; junction bases not matched to a gene: 7. The CDR3 length is 15 residues. CDR3 region: CASSEEAGFAGELFF. The CDR3 DNA sequence: TGTGCCAGCAGTGAGGAAGCGGGGTTCGCCGGGGAGCTGTTTTTT. The entire variable domain, with the rest obtained from reference TRBV2 and TRBJ2-2, is as follows: EPEVTQTPSHQVTQMGQEVILRCVPISNHLYFYWYRQILGQKVEFLVSFYNNEISEKSEIFDDQFSVERPDGSNFTLKIRSTKLEDSAMYFCASSEEAGFAGELFFGEGSRLTVL.

The rearrangement links TRBV5-8 to TRBJ1-1, with 12 positions matching TRBD1. The CDR3 covers 14 residues. V shed 3 bases and J 7 bases; nucleotides not matched to a gene: 4. CDR1 is SGHTS, CDR2 YDEGEE, per germline. CDR3 residues: CASSWGTGGGEAFF. CDR3 coding DNA: TGTGCCAGCAGCTGGGGGACAGGGGGCGGTGAAGCTTTCTTT.

This clone has just a few counts. The chain has TRBV19 and TRBJ1-6; TRBD1 aligns across 10 bases. Germline CDR1 LNHDA, CDR2 SQIVND (reference sequence). CDR3 length: 15 amino acids. Trimming cost V 2 bases and J 7 bases; bases outside gene matches: 2. The CDR3 is CASSISDRGNSPLHF. For the CDR3, the DNA is TGTGCCAGTAGTATATCGGACAGGGGGAATTCACCCCTCCACTTT.

The chain recombines TRBV7-2 with TRBJ2-5; 8 bases align to TRBD2. There are 15 residues in the CDR3. V was clipped by 5 bases and J by 2 bases; unmatched bases: 7. Germline-derived CDR1 and CDR2 are SGHTA and FQGNSA. The CDR3 region has the DNA TGTGCCAGCAGCGGACAACTAGCGGTGCAAGAGACCCAGTACTTC. Amino acid sequence: CASSGQLAVQETQYF.

This chain joins TRBV21-1 and TRBJ2-5; the table names TRBD1, a call not compared with the DNA. TRBV21-1 is a documented pseudogene. The CDR3 consists of 19 residues. For the CDR3, the DNA is TGTGCCAGCAGCGACCCCGAACCGCCCCCTCGCTCAGGGGGGGAGACCCAGTACTTC. It codes for CASSDPEPPPRSGGETQYF.

This clone occurred once. The CDR3 spells CASARGQGDSPLHF. The CDR3 DNA reads as TGTGCCAGCGCCCGGGGACAGGGGGATTCACCCCTCCACTTT. This chain uses TRBV9 with TRBJ1-6; 11 nucleotides agree with TRBD1. This CDR3 has 14 amino acids. Germline CDR1 reads SGDLS; CDR2 reads YYNGEE. J gave up 8 bases and V 7 bases, and 5 bases lay outside the gene matches.

This clone showed up just once. The rearrangement links TRBV30 to TRBJ1-5; D call uncertain. The V gene lost 0 bases and the J gene lost 0 bases, with 3 bases spanning the gap. The CDR3 covers 13 residues. Germline V gene data show CDR1 as GTSNPN and CDR2 as SVGIG (reference sequence). CDR3 sequence (DNA): TGTGCCTGGAGTGTTATTAGCAATCAGCCCCAGCATTTT. Its translation: CAWSVISNQPQHF.

The rearrangement links TRBV29-1 to TRBJ2-7; 8 nucleotides line up with TRBD2. The CDR3 has 14 amino acids. Germline lookup yields CDR1 SQVTM and CDR2 ANQGSEA. V shed 5 bases, J shed 6 bases, and the junction held 12 bases outside the gene matches. The CDR3 DNA reads as TGCAGCGTTACTACCGGGACTAGTGTTTCCGAGCAGTACTTC. Residues: CSVTTGTSVSEQYF.

The DNA for the CDR3 is TGTGCCAGCACTCAGGGGGTTCGGTATGGCTACACCTTC. It is translated as CASTQGVRYGYTF. The chain uses TRBV11-3 and TRBJ1-2; TRBD1 agrees at 7 bases. With V trimmed by 7 bases and J by 5 bases, 7 bases remained unmatched. The CDR3 is made up of 13 amino acids. Germline CDR1 is SGHNT and CDR2 is YENEEA.

This chain links TRBV18 with TRBJ2-5; the match to TRBD2 covers 7 bases. V shed 1 base, J shed 2 bases, and the junction held 7 bases outside the gene matches. CDR1 KGHSH and CDR2 LQKENI come from the germline V gene. This CDR3 region has 16 residues. The chain's CDR3 is CASSPRLAGNQETQYF. The CDR3 DNA sequence: TGTGCCAGCTCACCACGCTTAGCGGGCAATCAAGAGACCCAGTACTTC.

In DNA, the CDR3 is TGCGCCAGCAGCCAACCGTTTATGGACAGGGGGAGTTTCTTT. This gives the protein CASSQPFMDRGSFF. V and J are TRBV4-1 and TRBJ1-1, with 10 bases that match TRBD1. The length of the CDR3 is 14 residues. Germline V gene sequence: CDR1 MGHRA, CDR2 YSYEKL. V lost 2 bases, J lost 13 bases, and 10 bases stayed unmatched.

This clone occurred once. The rearrangement links TRBV2 to TRBJ1-5; TRBD1 is a possible D gene (6 bases). V lost 7 bases, J lost 4 bases, and 11 bases lay in between. The CDR3 runs 13 residues. The germline V gene encodes CDR1 SNHLY and CDR2 FYNNEI. CDR3 sequence (DNA): TGTGCCAGCAATACCGGACAGAATCAGCCCCAGCATTTT. Amino acid sequence: CASNTGQNQPQHF.

The chain couples TRBV5-1 to TRBJ2-3; D is possibly TRBD1 (6 bases). The CDR3 has 18 amino acids. The germline V gene encodes CDR1 SGHRS and CDR2 YFSETQ. The germline V and J ends were trimmed by 0 bases and 1 base, with 18 bases remaining between them. CDR3 sequence (DNA): TGCGCCAGCAGCTTGGGAACAGGGCAACTTCCGCGCACAGATACGCAGTATTTT. Protein: CASSLGTGQLPRTDTQYF. The variable domain in full, completed from reference TRBV5-1 and TRBJ2-3, reads KAGVTQTPRYLIKTRGQQVTLSCSPISGHRSVSWYQQTPGQGLQFLFEYFSETQRNKGNFPGRFSGRQFSNSRSEMNVSTLELGDSALYLCASSLGTGQLPRTDTQYFGPGTRLTVL.

This clone was counted between two and nine times. The rearrangement joins TRBV19 to TRBJ2-2; the match to TRBD1 covers 8 bases. This CDR3 has 17 amino acids. The trim removed 7 bases at V and 2 bases at J, leaving 12 bases unmatched. The germline V gene has CDR1 LNHDA and CDR2 SQIVND (reference sequence). The CDR3 DNA is TGTGCCAGTACCTCGGCGGCAGGGGGCATTAACACCGGGGAGCTGTTTTTT. Residues: CASTSAAGGINTGELFF.

V and J are TRBV18 and TRBJ1-1, with D tentatively TRBD1 (5 bases). CDR3 length: 15 amino acids. V dropped 2 bases and J dropped 5 bases, with 15 bases sitting between them. The germline CDR1 and CDR2 sequences are KGHSH and LQKENI. The CDR3 reads CASSPSGGKETEAFF. CDR3 coding DNA: TGTGCCAGCTCACCAAGCGGGGGGAAAGAGACTGAAGCTTTCTTT.

The rearrangement links TRBV4-1 to TRBJ2-3, with TRBD2 matching over 7 bases. Germline CDR1 is MGHRA and CDR2 is YSYEKL. Trimming at V came to 5 bases and at J to 3 bases, leaving 8 bases not matched to a gene. The CDR3 is 15 amino acids. CDR3: CASSREGKLTDTQYF. The CDR3 region has the DNA TGCGCCAGCAGCAGGGAGGGGAAACTGACAGATACGCAGTATTTT.

The chain joins TRBV7-2 to TRBJ1-3, with 8 bases fitting TRBD1. Germline V lookup: CDR1 SGHTA, CDR2 FQGNSA. The CDR3 loop spans 15 amino acids. V was clipped by 5 bases and J by 0 bases; unmatched bases: 3. DNA of the CDR3: TGTGCCAGCAGCAGGACAGGGAACTCTGGAAACACCATATATTTT. Amino acids: CASSRTGNSGNTIYF.

Notes on this clone: Because the CDR3's place on the DNA is in doubt, the DNA is left out and the CDR3 is given as listed by TCRdb. V usage is TRBV7-2 and J usage is TRBJ2-3; no check of the table's D call, TRBD2, against the DNA was made. In germline, CDR1 is SGHTA, CDR2 FQGNSA. The CDR3 has 13 residues if both end residues are counted. CDR3 loop: CASILGGTDTQYF.

The gene calls are TRBV19 and TRBJ1-1; 11 nucleotides align to TRBD1. Germline CDR1 and CDR2: LNHDA and SQIVND (reference sequence). This CDR3 region has 14 residues. V shed 3 bases and J 6 bases; nucleotides not matched to a gene: 3. CDR3 DNA: TGTGCCAGTAGTATCGGACAGGGGGCATCTGAAGCTTTCTTT. It codes for CASSIGQGASEAFF.